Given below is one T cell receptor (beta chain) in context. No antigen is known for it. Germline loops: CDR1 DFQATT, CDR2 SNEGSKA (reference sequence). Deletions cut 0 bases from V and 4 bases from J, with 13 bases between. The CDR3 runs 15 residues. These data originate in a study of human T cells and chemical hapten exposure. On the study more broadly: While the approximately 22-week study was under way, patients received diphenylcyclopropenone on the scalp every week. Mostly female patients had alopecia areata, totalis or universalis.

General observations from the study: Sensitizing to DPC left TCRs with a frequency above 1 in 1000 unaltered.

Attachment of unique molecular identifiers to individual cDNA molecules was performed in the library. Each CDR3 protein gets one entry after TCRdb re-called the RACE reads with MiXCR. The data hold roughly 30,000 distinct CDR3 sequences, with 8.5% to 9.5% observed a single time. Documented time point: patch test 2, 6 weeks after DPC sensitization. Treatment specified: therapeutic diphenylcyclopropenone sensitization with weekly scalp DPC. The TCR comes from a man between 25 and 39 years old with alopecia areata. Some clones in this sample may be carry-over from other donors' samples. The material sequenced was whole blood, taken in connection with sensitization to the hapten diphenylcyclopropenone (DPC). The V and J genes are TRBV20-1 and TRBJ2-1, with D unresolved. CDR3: CSARDGYRTYNEQFF. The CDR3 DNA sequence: TGCAGTGCTAGAGACGGATACCGCACTTACAATGAGCAGTTCTTC.